This passage covers 16 T cell receptor beta chains from one sample sequenced in a study of regulatory T cells in long-lasting Graves disease. Arm-PCR of CDR3 regions with iRepertoire HTBI primers generated TCR beta libraries. TCRdb passed the multiplex PCR reads through MiXCR, listing each CDR3 protein once. The table includes about 420,000 distinct CDR3 sequences, 15% to 20% detected once. Regarding time point: newly diagnosed GD, antithyroid drugs for less than 3 months. Generation of the TCR library employed RNA extracted from PBMCs. These records were also assigned to another study, of T cells in Graves' hyperthyroidism and ophthalmopathy.

The sample in question was peripheral blood mononuclear cells (PBMCs), obtained at new diagnosis, from a patient treated with antithyroid drugs. These receptors originate from a woman in her late teens or twenties with Graves disease.

V is TRBV20-1 and J is TRBJ2-7; the D is unclear. There are 15 residues in the CDR3. From germline, CDR1 is DFQATT and CDR2 SNEGSKA (reference sequence). V lost 1 base to trimming and J lost 2 bases, with 15 bases between them. This CDR3 reads CSARGSGSAPYEQYF. CDR3 coding DNA: TGCAGTGCTAGAGGATCGGGCAGCGCTCCCTACGAGCAGTACTTC.

This clonotype occurred many times. The chain is built from TRBV11-2 and TRBJ1-2, with TRBD1 identical over 7 bases. The CDR3 runs 13 residues. Germline V gene data show CDR1 as SGHAT and CDR2 as FQNNGV. The ends lost 6 bases at V and 7 bases at J; junction bases unmatched: 8. CDR3 amino acids: CASSVQGGFGYTF. Here the CDR3 DNA reads TGTGCCAGCAGTGTCCAGGGGGGCTTTGGCTACACCTTC.

The chain joins TRBV7-2 to TRBJ2-7, with D tentatively TRBD2 (5 bases). Germline CDR1 reads SGHTA; CDR2 reads FQGNSA. This CDR3 region has 17 residues. Trimming removed 4 bases at V and 2 bases at J, with 21 bases between. The CDR3, as DNA: TGTGCCAGCAGCTCCTACCTGGGCGGGTCTATTCCCTACGAGCAGTACTTC. It specifies CASSSYLGGSIPYEQYF.

Note on this clonotype: A read error may be the cause here, since a much bigger clone is one base away. The genes are TRBV12-3 or TRBV12-4 and TRBJ2-5; D tentatively reads TRBD1 or TRBD2 (5 bases each). This CDR3 comprises 17 residues. CDR3 nucleotides: TGTGCCAGCAGTCCATGGGGGTCAGGGCGTATCCAAGGGACCCAGTACTTC. Its protein is CASSPWGSGRIQGTQYF.

In this sample, this clonotype turned up a few times. The chain employs TRBV7-8 and TRBJ2-1; 8 bases line up with TRBD2. Germline values: CDR1 SGHVS, CDR2 FQNEAQ. The CDR3 is made up of 14 amino acids. The J segment lost 3 bases and the V segment lost 6 bases, leaving 4 bases of the junction unmatched. DNA for the CDR3: TGTGCCAGCAGTATTGGGACTAGCTACAATGAGCAGTTCTTC. This encodes CASSIGTSYNEQFF.

This clonotype has a count of ten or more. The gene calls are TRBV20-1 and TRBJ2-1; a possible D gene is TRBD2 (6 bases). Trimming shortened V by 0 bases and J by 5 bases, and 14 bases separated the two germline ends. From germline, CDR1 is DFQATT and CDR2 SNEGSKA (reference sequence). CDR3 length: 15 residues. CDR3 loop: CSARDPGSWNNEQFF. CDR3 sequence (DNA): TGCAGTGCTAGAGATCCCGGGAGTTGGAACAATGAGCAGTTCTTC.

The V and J genes are TRBV24-1 and TRBJ1-4; 9 nucleotides line up with TRBD1. Trimming cost V 3 bases and J 8 bases; bases outside gene matches: 12. This CDR3 spans 17 amino acids. The germline CDR1 and CDR2 sequences are KGHDR and SFDVKD. The CDR3: CATSDVGSGQGGEKLFF. For the CDR3, the DNA is TGTGCCACCAGTGATGTCGGGTCGGGACAGGGTGGCGAAAAACTGTTTTTT.

Remarks on this clonotype: A much larger clone lies a single base off, so this may be a read error. The chain recombines TRBV2 with TRBJ1-3; no clear D. The V gene's germline CDR1 is SNHLY and CDR2 FYNNEI. The length of the CDR3 is 12 residues. CDR3 sequence reads: CASRSLGNTMYF. The CDR3 DNA reads as TGTGCCAGCAGGTCTTTGGGAAACACCATGTATTTT.

This clonotype has at least ten counts. The DNA for the CDR3 is TGTGCCAGCAGCTCGGCACGGAATTACAATGAGCAGTTCTTC. Its protein is CASSSARNYNEQFF. The J gene is TRBJ2-1, the V gene TRBV5-5; the D is unclear. V shed 3 bases and J shed 4 bases, with 11 bases lying between them. The CDR3 consists of 14 residues. Germline V gene lookup returns CDR1 SGHKS and CDR2 YYEKEE (reference sequence).

This clonotype was seen many times. The rearrangement joins TRBV6-1 to TRBJ2-1; D unresolved. Trimming took off 0 bases at V and 5 bases at J, with 5 bases between the two ends. This CDR3 contains 13 residues. CDR1 is MNHNS, CDR2 SASEGT, per germline. CDR3 loop: CASSEALNNEQFF. In nucleotides, the CDR3 is TGTGCCAGCAGTGAAGCATTGAACAATGAGCAGTTCTTC.

This clonotype was seen many times. The rearrangement joins TRBV12-3 or TRBV12-4 to TRBJ2-1; perhaps TRBD2 as D (6 bases). V lost 0 bases, J lost 0 bases, and 18 bases lay in between. CDR3 length: 19 amino acids. CDR3 DNA sequence: TGTGCCAGCAGTTTAGCGACCTCATCTAGCGCCAGCTCCTACAATGAGCAGTTCTTC. Protein product: CASSLATSSSASSYNEQFF.

This clonotype was seen repeatedly, ten times or more. The DNA of the CDR3 is TGCAGTGCTACGTTTGGTTTCTCTGGTCGGTTCTTC. Translated: CSATFGFSGRFF. This sequence joins TRBV20-1 and TRBJ2-1; D is uncertain. The germline V gene has CDR1 DFQATT and CDR2 SNEGSKA (reference sequence). The CDR3 runs 12 residues. V was cut by 4 bases and J by 15 bases, with 19 bases left in between.

The rearrangement links TRBV15 to TRBJ2-1; TRBD1 agrees at 9 bases. The CDR3 consists of 13 residues. Germline assignment: CDR1 LNHNV and CDR2 YYDKDF (reference sequence). After removal of 6 bases from V and 6 bases from J, the junction contained 3 bases not matched to a gene. As DNA, the CDR3 is TGTGCCACCAGGGGACAGGGTACCAATGAGCAGTTCTTC. Encoded protein: CATRGQGTNEQFF.

This clonotype came up a few times. V usage is TRBV14 and J usage is TRBJ1-2; TRBD1 is a possible D gene (5 bases). The CDR3 consists of 15 residues. V was trimmed by 4 bases and J by 4 bases, leaving 16 bases between them. Germline values: CDR1 SGHDN, CDR2 FVKESK. DNA for the CDR3: TGTGCCAGCAGCCCCATATACGGGACTTCCTATGGCTACACCTTC. It codes for CASSPIYGTSYGYTF. Complete variable domain (other parts from reference TRBV14 and TRBJ1-2): EAGVTQFPSHSVIEKGQTVTLRCDPISGHDNLYWYRRVMGKEIKFLLHFVKESKQDESGMPNNRFLAERTGGTYSTLKVQPAELEDSGVYFCASSPIYGTSYGYTFGSGTRLTVV.

This chain links TRBV28 with TRBJ1-1; D gene uncertain. Germline assignment: CDR1 MDHEN and CDR2 SYDVKM. V dropped 6 bases and J dropped 11 bases, with 13 bases sitting between them. CDR3 length: 11 residues. The CDR3 loop is CASRTAHGAFF. The CDR3 nucleotides read TGTGCCAGCAGGACGGCGCACGGGGCTTTCTTT.

The chain employs TRBV5-6 and TRBJ2-3; maybe TRBD2 (6 bases). Trimming shortened V by 2 bases and J by 0 bases, and 13 bases separated the two germline ends. The CDR3 length is 16 residues. The V gene's germline CDR1 is SGHDT and CDR2 YYEEEE. DNA for the CDR3: TGTGCCAGCAGCTTTTTCGGGAGCGCTAGCACAGATACGCAGTATTTT. Protein: CASSFFGSASTDTQYF.